The clone carrying this TCR beta chain has ten or more counts. This record comes from a study of T-cell reconstitution after alpha-beta-depleted transplantation in children. The CDR3 contains 13 residues. The V end lost 1 base, the J end lost 1 base, and 8 bases lay between the germline ends. From germline, CDR1 is SQVTM and CDR2 ANQGSEA. This sample's TCRbeta library carried unique molecular identifier barcodes. Via MiXCR, TCRdb re-called the PCR reads, giving one row per CDR3 protein. The table includes roughly 400,000 distinct CDR3 sequences, about a fifth detected once. The gene calls are TRBV29-1 and TRBJ2-7; tentatively, D is TRBD2 (5 bases). The sequenced sample was PBMCs from the stem cell graft donor, obtained from the stem cell graft. This TCR came from a human donor who donated a stem cell graft to a child with acute myeloid leukemia. The DNA for the CDR3 is TGCAGCGTTGAAGTAGCGCGGTCCTACGAGCAGTACTTC. Translating gives CSVEVARSYEQYF.